Listed below are T cell receptor beta chains from one sample, sequenced in a study of regulatory T cells in long-lasting Graves disease. TCRdb ran MiXCR on the multiplex PCR reads and lists one entry per CDR3 protein. The profile shows about 340,000 distinct CDR3 sequences, about 20% of them singletons. Sample: peripheral blood mononuclear cells (PBMCs), taken when the disease was refractory, from a patient treated with antithyroid drugs. The receptor source for this set is a female donor with Graves disease. Both conserved end residues are part of each CDR3. The D gene is left open where the match is weak. A row's size may be missing; if present it is once, few, many or a size class.

.	TRBV25-1	TRBJ2-5	few	CASSAQPVQETQYF	TGTGCCAGCAGCGCACAACCGGTCCAAGAGACCCAGTACTTC
.	TRBV6-1	TRBJ1-5	.	CASRGTTYSNQPQHF	TGTGCCAGCAGGGGGACAACGTATAGCAATCAGCCCCAGCATTTT
.	TRBV6-1	TRBJ1-1	few	CASRAYSTEAFF	TGTGCCAGCAGAGCTTACAGCACTGAAGCTTTCTTT
.	TRBV4-3	TRBJ2-2	few	CASSQGNGNTGELFF	TGCGCCAGCAGCCAAGGAAACGGAAACACCGGGGAGCTGTTTTTT
.	TRBV12-3/TRBV12-4	TRBJ1-5	many	CASARADPQPQHF	TGTGCCAGCGCGAGGGCGGACCCTCAGCCCCAGCATTTT
.	TRBV28	TRBJ2-1	few	CASSPTNPGYNEQFF	TGTGCCAGCAGTCCGACTAACCCGGGCTACAATGAGCAGTTCTTC
TRBD1	TRBV6-5	TRBJ1-2	many	CASSYRGLGYTF	TGTGCCAGCAGTTACAGGGGGCTGGGCTACACCTTC
.	TRBV3-1	TRBJ1-6	few	CASSPGWINSPLHF	TGTGCCAGCAGCCCCGGTTGGATCAATTCACCCCTCCACTTT
.	TRBV9	TRBJ2-7	few	CASSAGRGGHYEQYF	TGTGCCAGCAGCGCCGGACGGGGCGGTCACTACGAGCAGTACTTC
.	TRBV6-2/TRBV6-3	TRBJ2-7	few	CASSPFRETAYEQYF	TGTGCCAGCAGCCCATTCAGGGAAACCGCCTACGAGCAGTACTTC
TRBD2	TRBV12-3/TRBV12-4	TRBJ2-7	many	CASSLVGNLAVNYEQYF	TGTGCCAGCAGTTTAGTGGGCAACCTAGCGGTAAACTACGAGCAGTACTTC
.	TRBV2	TRBJ1-4	.	CASSEADRRIEKLFF	TGTGCCAGCAGCGAAGCAGACAGGCGCATTGAAAAACTGTTTTTT
.	TRBV6-5	TRBJ1-1	few	CASSYRQPRGDTEAFF	TGTGCCAGCAGTTATAGACAGCCCCGGGGGGACACTGAAGCTTTCTTT
.	TRBV2	TRBJ2-2	few	CASSGGRLARGELFF	TGTGCCAGCAGTGGAGGGAGGCTAGCGAGGGGGGAGCTGTTTTTT
.	TRBV4-3	TRBJ1-6	many	CASSQSGHADSPLHF	TGCGCCAGCAGCCAGTCGGGACATGCGGATTCACCCCTCCACTTT
.	TRBV19	TRBJ1-4	.	CASREAGATNEKLFF	TGTGCCAGTAGAGAGGCGGGTGCAACTAATGAAAAACTGTTTTTT
.	TRBV3-1	TRBJ2-2	.	CASSQGVREIVYGVGELFF	TGTGCCAGCAGCCAAGGCGTCAGGGAGATCGTATATGGCGTCGGGGAGCTGTTTTTT
.	TRBV20-1	TRBJ2-7	few	CSASIPRGPFYEQYF	TGCAGTGCTAGTATTCCCCGGGGCCCCTTCTACGAGCAGTACTTC
.	TRBV9	TRBJ1-6	.	CASSSHPPEWSNSPLHF	TGTGCCAGCAGCTCCCATCCCCCGGAGTGGAGCAATTCACCCCTCCACTTT
.	TRBV20-1	TRBJ2-7	.	CSARRVGSSYEQYF	TGCAGTGCTAGAAGGGTAGGGAGCTCCTACGAGCAGTACTTC
.	TRBV11-3	TRBJ2-5	many	CASSLASWYQETQYF	TGTGCCAGCAGCTTGGCTAGCTGGTACCAAGAGACCCAGTACTTC
TRBD1	TRBV7-9	TRBJ2-2	.	CASSSIADRGGTGELFF	TGTGCCAGCAGCTCGATAGCGGACAGGGGAGGTACCGGGGAGCTGTTTTTT
.	TRBV27	TRBJ1-2	many	CASSLVPGTNYGYTF	TGTGCCAGCAGTCTTGTCCCGGGGACGAACTATGGCTACACCTTC
.	TRBV12-5	TRBJ1-5	.	CASGKDSNQPQHF	TGTGCTAGTGGGAAGGATAGCAATCAGCCCCAGCATTTT
TRBD1	TRBV27	TRBJ2-6	many	CASSLHRTGAGANVLTF	TGTGCCAGCAGTTTACACCGGACAGGGGCTGGGGCCAACGTCCTGACTTTC
.	TRBV6-5	TRBJ1-2	many	CASSYSGRMGYGYTF	TGTGCCAGCAGTTACTCGGGACGGATGGGCTATGGCTACACCTTC
.	TRBV30	TRBJ2-4	.	CAWSTGGAGGGYF	TGTGCCTGGAGTACAGGGGGGGCGGGAGGTGGGTACTTC
TRBD1	TRBV7-6	TRBJ2-2	few	CASSHDRDIGELFF	TGTGCCAGCAGCCACGACAGGGATATCGGGGAGCTGTTTTTT
.	TRBV6-5	TRBJ1-2	.	CASSFGRALAYGYTF	TGTGCCAGCAGTTTTGGACGGGCGCTGGCGTATGGCTACACCTTC
TRBD1	TRBV18	TRBJ2-7	.	CASSPGDRPYEQYF	TGTGCCAGCTCACCCGGGGACAGACCCTACGAGCAGTACTTC
TRBD1	TRBV6-1	TRBJ1-2	many	CASTWGQLAYGYTF	TGTGCCAGCACCTGGGGACAGCTCGCCTATGGCTACACCTTC
.	TRBV19	TRBJ2-7	few	CASSRKSGGTHEQYF	TGTGCCAGTAGCAGAAAGTCCGGGGGTACCCACGAGCAGTACTTC
TRBD1	TRBV27	TRBJ2-7	many	CASSSTDRVHEQYF	TGTGCCAGCAGTTCTACCGACAGGGTCCACGAGCAGTACTTC
TRBD1	TRBV10-2	TRBJ2-7	.	CASNPGTAYEQYF	TGCGCCAGCAACCCAGGGACAGCCTACGAGCAGTACTTC
.	TRBV6-2/TRBV6-3	TRBJ2-7	few	CASRADGVYEQYF	TGTGCCAGCAGGGCGGACGGGGTTTACGAGCAGTACTTC
.	TRBV2	TRBJ2-2	many	CASYWFNTGELFF	TGTGCCAGCTACTGGTTTAACACCGGGGAGCTGTTTTTT
.	TRBV11-2	TRBJ1-1	many	CASSALKGRMNTEAFF	TGTGCCAGCAGCGCCTTAAAGGGACGGATGAACACTGAAGCTTTCTTT
.	TRBV11-1	TRBJ2-3	.	CASSLWGPSGSTDTQYF	TGTGCCAGCAGCTTATGGGGGCCCAGCGGGAGCACAGATACGCAGTATTTT
.	TRBV28	TRBJ2-2	few	CASNQGWRNTGELFF	TGTGCCAGCAATCAAGGCTGGAGGAACACCGGGGAGCTGTTTTTT
.	TRBV20-1	TRBJ2-5	many	CSASQVAETQYF	TGCAGTGCTAGTCAGGTGGCAGAGACCCAGTACTTC
.	TRBV30	TRBJ1-6	many	CAWASLGRSSYNSPLHF	TGTGCCTGGGCCTCGTTGGGCCGGAGCTCCTATAATTCACCCCTCCACTTT
.	TRBV10-3	TRBJ1-1	many	CAISESRTEAFF	TGTGCCATCAGTGAATCCCGAACTGAAGCTTTCTTT
.	TRBV7-9	TRBJ1-1	few	CASSYPRLGNTEAFF	TGTGCCAGCAGCTACCCTAGGCTGGGGAACACTGAAGCTTTCTTT
.	TRBV7-9	TRBJ1-2	few	CASSLFTGPSTF	TGTGCCAGCAGCTTATTCACAGGTCCCTCTACCTTC
.	TRBV4-1	TRBJ1-5	.	CASSQVRGQNQPQHF	TGCGCCAGCAGCCAAGTTCGGGGGCAGAATCAGCCCCAGCATTTT
.	TRBV18	TRBJ1-2	.	CASSPTEEWGYTF	TGTGCCAGCTCACCGACGGAGGAGTGGGGCTACACCTTC
.	TRBV7-8	TRBJ1-1	.	CASSLAAPSREAFF	TGTGCCAGCAGCTTAGCGGCACCATCTCGGGAAGCTTTCTTT
.	TRBV18	TRBJ2-5	many	CASSVDGPQETQYF	TGTGCCAGCTCCGTGGACGGTCCCCAAGAGACCCAGTACTTC
TRBD1	TRBV29-1	TRBJ1-1	.	CSAAGTGGESFGFF	TGCAGCGCCGCAGGGACAGGGGGCGAGTCTTTTGGTTTCTTT
.	TRBV4-3	TRBJ2-3	.	CASSQDQEGRTDTQYF	TGCGCCAGCAGCCAAGATCAGGAGGGGAGGACAGATACGCAGTATTTT
.	TRBV7-2	TRBJ1-2	.	CASSPREVNYGYTF	TGTGCCAGCAGCCCCCGGGAGGTTAACTATGGCTACACCTTC
.	TRBV12-3/TRBV12-4	TRBJ2-6	few	CASTLSRRWANVLTF	TGTGCCAGCACTTTGTCTCGCCGGTGGGCCAACGTCCTGACTTTC
.	TRBV18	TRBJ2-5	.	CASSPWQETQYF	TGTGCCAGCTCACCATGGCAAGAGACCCAGTACTTC
.	TRBV10-3	TRBJ2-1	.	CAISVVGASYNEQFF	TGTGCCATCAGTGTGGTGGGAGCCTCCTACAATGAGCAGTTCTTC
TRBD1	TRBV19	TRBJ1-2	few	CASRKPGQHENGYTF	TGTGCCAGTAGGAAACCGGGACAGCACGAAAATGGCTACACCTTC
.	TRBV4-2	TRBJ2-2	few	CASSQVWRRNTGELFF	TGTGCCAGCAGCCAAGTTTGGCGGAGGAACACCGGGGAGCTGTTTTTT
TRBD2	TRBV19	TRBJ2-3	few	CASSTSGNTDTQYF	TGTGCCAGTAGTACAAGCGGGAACACAGATACGCAGTATTTT
.	TRBV5-5	TRBJ1-2	many	CASSLYTSSNYGYTF	TGTGCCAGCAGCTTGTATACCAGTTCCAACTATGGCTACACCTTC
.	TRBV6-1	TRBJ1-2	few	CASNDRHPDIYGYTF	TGTGCCAGCAATGATAGGCATCCCGACATCTATGGCTACACCTTC
.	TRBV6-1	TRBJ1-1	few	CAIGTHMNTEAFF	TGTGCCATCGGCACCCATATGAACACTGAAGCTTTCTTT